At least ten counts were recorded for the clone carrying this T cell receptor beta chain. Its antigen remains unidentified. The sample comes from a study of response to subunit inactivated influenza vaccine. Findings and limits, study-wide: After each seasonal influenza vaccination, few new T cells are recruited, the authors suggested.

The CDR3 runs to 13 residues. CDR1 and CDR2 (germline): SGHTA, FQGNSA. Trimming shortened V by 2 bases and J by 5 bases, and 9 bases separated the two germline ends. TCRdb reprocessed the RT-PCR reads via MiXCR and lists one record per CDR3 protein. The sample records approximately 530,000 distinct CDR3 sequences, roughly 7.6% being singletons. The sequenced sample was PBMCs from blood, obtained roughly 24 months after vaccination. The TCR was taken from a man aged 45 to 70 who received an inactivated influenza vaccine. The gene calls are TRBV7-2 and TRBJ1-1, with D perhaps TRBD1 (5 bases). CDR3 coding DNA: TGTGCCAGCAGCTTATTGGGGCTAACTGAAGCTTTCTTT. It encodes CASSLLGLTEAFF.